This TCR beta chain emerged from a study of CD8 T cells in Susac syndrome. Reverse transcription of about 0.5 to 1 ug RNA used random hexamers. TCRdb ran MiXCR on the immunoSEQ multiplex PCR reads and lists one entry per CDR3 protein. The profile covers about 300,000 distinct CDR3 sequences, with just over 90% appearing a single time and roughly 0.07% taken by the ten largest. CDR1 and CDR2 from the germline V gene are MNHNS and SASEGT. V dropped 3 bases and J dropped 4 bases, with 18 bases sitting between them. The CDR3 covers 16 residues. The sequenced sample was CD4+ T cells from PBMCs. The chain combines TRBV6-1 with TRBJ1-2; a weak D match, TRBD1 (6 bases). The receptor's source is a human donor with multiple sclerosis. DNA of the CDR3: TGTGCCAGCAGTGATCTTTTCAGGACAGCGGCCTATGGCTACACCTTC. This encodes CASSDLFRTAAYGYTF.